The sequence of this T cell receptor beta chain was determined in a study of cytomegalovirus exposure and HLA in healthy donors. Primers for the PCR totalled 60 Vbeta and 13 Jbeta. Per the original data handling: Roughly 11 million of the roughly 77 million unique TCR beta chains counted in a later analysis were shared. Clones were read by immunoSEQ multiplex PCR, and TCRdb kept only the in-frame ones, dropping some. V and J calls and clone size are given by that table; D and trimming were obtained from the DNA. Here the sample spans about 190,000 clones, about 81% being singletons. CDR1 is SGHRS, CDR2 YFSETQ, per germline. This CDR3 is 14 amino acids long. The V gene lost 0 bases and the J gene lost 4 bases, with 10 bases spanning the gap. A note on this clone: Its specificity is unknown.

The study's findings and limits: What a later analysis showed was that several of the most significant clusters appeared linked to common viral pathogens.

The chain links TRBV5-1 to TRBJ1-2; D gene uncertain. Sequenced input: PBMCs. This sequence originates from a young woman in good health and CMV-seropositive. This CDR3 reads CASSLGGGGYGYTF. Here the CDR3 DNA reads TGCGCCAGCAGCTTGGGAGGCGGCGGCTATGGCTACACCTTC. The whole variable domain, filled in from reference TRBV5-1 and TRBJ1-2, reads KAGVTQTPRYLIKTRGQQVTLSCSPISGHRSVSWYQQTPGQGLQFLFEYFSETQRNKGNFPGRFSGRQFSNSRSEMNVSTLELGDSALYLCASSLGGGGYGYTFGSGTRLTVV.